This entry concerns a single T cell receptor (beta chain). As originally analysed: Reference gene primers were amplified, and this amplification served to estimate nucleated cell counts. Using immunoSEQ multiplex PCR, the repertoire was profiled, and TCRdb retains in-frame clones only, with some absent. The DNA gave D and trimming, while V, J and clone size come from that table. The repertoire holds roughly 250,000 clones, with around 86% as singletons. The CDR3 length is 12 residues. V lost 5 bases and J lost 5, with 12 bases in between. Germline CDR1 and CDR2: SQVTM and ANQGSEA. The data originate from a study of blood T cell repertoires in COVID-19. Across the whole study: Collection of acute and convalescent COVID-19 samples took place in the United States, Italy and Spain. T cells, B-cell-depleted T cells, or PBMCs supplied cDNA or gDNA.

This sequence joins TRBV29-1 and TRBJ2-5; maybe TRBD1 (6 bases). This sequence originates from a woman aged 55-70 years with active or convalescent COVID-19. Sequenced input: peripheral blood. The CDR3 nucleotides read TGCAGCGTTTCAGGGGCGGTTGAGACCCAGTACTTC. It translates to CSVSGAVETQYF.